These 10 T cell receptor beta chains originate from one sample sequenced in a study of blood T cell repertoires in COVID-19. Sequencing used immunoSEQ multiplex PCR; TCRdb keeps in-frame clones, though not all of them. This table has approximately 150,000 clones, 84% appearing once. The sequencing input was PBMCs or T cells enriched from blood (not recorded which). Receptor source: a woman in her forties or fifties with acute COVID-19.

The gene calls are TRBV18 and TRBJ1-6, with 8 bases that match TRBD1. CDR3 length equals 15 residues. J gave up 10 bases and V 3 bases, and 8 bases lay outside the gene matches. The germline gives CDR1 KGHSH, CDR2 LQKENI. In DNA, the CDR3 is TGTGCCAGCTCACCGATAGGACAGGGAGGATCACCCCTCCACTTT. This gives the protein CASSPIGQGGSPLHF. Full variable domain (rest looked up from reference TRBV18 and TRBJ1-6): NAGVMQNPRHLVRRRGQEARLRCSPMKGHSHVYWYRQLPEEGLKFMVYLQKENIIDESGMPKERFSAEFPKEGPSILRIQQVVRGDSAAYFCASSPIGQGGSPLHFGNGTRLTVT.

This chain connects TRBV5-1 to TRBJ2-7, with D possibly matching TRBD2 (6 bases). Germline V gives CDR1 SGHRS, CDR2 YFSETQ. Trimming stripped 2 bases from V and 4 bases from J, with 13 bases between. The CDR3 is 14 amino acids. For the CDR3, the DNA is TGCGCCAGCAGCTTACGCGGGACTGGGTACGAGCAGTACTTC. This codes for CASSLRGTGYEQYF.

A remark on this clone: Relative to the germline gene, one junction end is altered; a read error may explain this. The chain employs TRBV7-7 and TRBJ2-1; no definite D call. This CDR3 spans 15 amino acids. Per germline, CDR1 SSHAT and CDR2 FNYEAQ (reference sequence). The CDR3 loop reads CASSPAANAYNEQFF. The CDR3 DNA follows: TGTGCTAGCAGCCCCGCGGCTAATGCCTACAATGAGCAGTTCTTC.

The rearrangement uses TRBV7-9 and TRBJ2-5, with a weak D call TRBD2 (5 bases). This CDR3 is 13 amino acids long. The V and J ends lost 4 bases and 2 bases respectively, with 8 bases between them. Germline V gives CDR1 SEHNR, CDR2 FQNEAQ (reference sequence). In DNA form, the CDR3 reads TGTGCCAGCAGCTACGGGGTTCAAGAGACCCAGTACTTC. This sequence encodes CASSYGVQETQYF.

The chain links TRBV4-1 to TRBJ1-1, with 7 bases aligning to TRBD1. V shed 0 bases and J 6 bases; nucleotides not matched to a gene: 13. The CDR3 is 17 amino acids. The germline gives CDR1 MGHRA, CDR2 YSYEKL. The CDR3 spells CASSQDIYDRAGPEAFF. CDR3 bases: TGCGCCAGCAGCCAAGATATCTACGACAGGGCTGGCCCTGAAGCTTTCTTT.

The chain carries TRBV14 and TRBJ2-2; 9 positions match TRBD1. There are 15 residues in the CDR3. Germline-derived CDR1 and CDR2 are SGHDN and FVKESK. Unmatched junction bases numbered 6, after V lost 5 bases and J lost 5 bases. The CDR3 loop reads CASSWGTGWTGELFF. The DNA for the CDR3 is TGTGCCAGCAGCTGGGGGACAGGGTGGACCGGGGAGCTGTTTTTT.

The chain employs TRBV13 and TRBJ1-5; a possible D gene is TRBD1 (6 bases). V was clipped by 2 bases and J by 8 bases, with 16 bases between them. The CDR3 is 15 residues long. CDR1 and CDR2 (germline): PRHDT, FYEKMQ (reference sequence). CDR3 sequence: CASSLRGYNKEPQHF. CDR3 in DNA: TGTGCCAGCAGCTTAAGGGGGTATAATAAGGAGCCCCAGCATTTT.

The chain carries TRBV3-1 (or the pseudogene TRBV3-2) and TRBJ1-2; 7 bases map to TRBD1. This CDR3 comprises 14 residues. V was pared by 2 bases and J by 2 bases, with 2 bases of the junction left unmatched. The germline V gene has CDR1 LGHDT and CDR2 YNNKEL (reference sequence). For the CDR3, the DNA is TGTGCCAGCAGCCAACAGACAGGGAACTATGGCTACACCTTC. Amino acids: CASSQQTGNYGYTF.

This clone came up a few times. The genes are TRBV5-4 and TRBJ2-7; 7 nucleotides align to TRBD1. Per germline, CDR1 SGHNT and CDR2 YYREEE (reference sequence). The CDR3 totals 14 residues. V trimming: 4 bases; J trimming: 0 bases; junction bases outside the gene matches: 4. Here the CDR3 reads CASSPGTDSYEQYF. The CDR3, as DNA: TGTGCCAGCAGCCCAGGGACAGACTCCTACGAGCAGTACTTC.

V and J are TRBV11-3 and TRBJ1-1; 7 bases fit TRBD1. Germline V gene lookup returns CDR1 SGHNT and CDR2 YENEEA. This CDR3 is built from 14 residues. J lost 3 bases, V lost 5 bases, and 6 bases had no gene match. DNA for the CDR3: TGTGCCAGCAGCCCGACAGGGACGGACACTGAAGCTTTCTTT. Its translation is CASSPTGTDTEAFF. Using reference TRBV11-3 and TRBJ1-1 for the parts outside the CDR3, the full variable domain is EAGVVQSPRYKIIEKKQPVAFWCNPISGHNTLYWYLQNLGQGPELLIRYENEEAVDDSQLPKDRFSAERLKGVDSTLKIQPAELGDSAVYLCASSPTGTDTEAFFGQGTRLTVV.